The 17 T cell receptor beta chains listed next were all sequenced from one sample in a study of CD8 T cells in Susac syndrome. An amount of RNA that ranged from roughly 0.45 to 1 ug was reverse transcribed with random hexamers. A single record per CDR3 protein comes from TCRdb applying MiXCR to the immunoSEQ multiplex PCR reads. The table includes 160,000 or so distinct CDR3 sequences, around 95% detected once. Sequenced material: CD4+ T cells from PBMCs. These TCRs come from a human donor in good health.

This rearrangement joins TRBV5-1 to TRBJ1-6, with D possibly being TRBD1 (6 bases). V lost 5 bases and J 6 bases, leaving 12 bases between the germline ends. Germline V gene lookup returns CDR1 SGHRS and CDR2 YFSETQ. This CDR3 spans 14 amino acids. In DNA form, the CDR3 reads TGCGCCAGCAGTAGACAGGAGATTAATTCACCCCTCCACTTT. Translated, it gives CASSRQEINSPLHF.

The chain employs TRBV7-9 and TRBJ2-5, with 7 nucleotides matching TRBD1. There are 13 residues in the CDR3. Germline V gene sequence: CDR1 SEHNR, CDR2 FQNEAQ (reference sequence). V lost 8 bases and J lost 4; bases outside the gene matches: 7. CDR3 amino acids: CASGTGVGETQYF. For the CDR3, the DNA is TGTGCCAGCGGCACAGGGGTGGGAGAGACCCAGTACTTC.

The chain employs TRBV6-1 and TRBJ1-1; D ambiguous. Trimming took off 5 bases at V and 5 bases at J, with 15 bases between the two ends. Germline-derived CDR1 and CDR2 are MNHNS and SASEGT. The CDR3 length is 14 residues. CDR3 amino acids: CASSPRSLGTEAFF. For the CDR3, the DNA is TGTGCCAGCAGTCCTCGGTCCCTTGGGACTGAAGCTTTCTTT.

This CDR3 is CASSGRGLHEQFF. The CDR3, as DNA: TGTGCCAGCAGTGGGCGAGGGCTGCATGAGCAGTTCTTC. This rearrangement joins TRBV6-6 to TRBJ2-1; TRBD2 is a possible D gene (5 bases). V was cut by 5 bases and J by 8 bases, with 13 bases left in between. The V gene's germline CDR1 is MNHNY and CDR2 SVGAGI (reference sequence). CDR3 length equals 13 residues.

The V and J genes are TRBV5-1 and TRBJ2-5; TRBD1 might be the D (6 bases). Trimming took off 7 bases at V and 2 bases at J, with 21 bases between the two ends. Per germline, CDR1 SGHRS and CDR2 YFSETQ. This CDR3 spans 16 amino acids. This CDR3 reads CASCSGQWGWQETQYF. CDR3 nucleotide sequence: TGCGCCAGCTGCTCCGGACAGTGGGGATGGCAAGAGACCCAGTACTTC.

V is TRBV5-1 and J is TRBJ2-5; weak D call: TRBD2 (7 bases). Germline CDR1 and CDR2: SGHRS and YFSETQ. V shed 6 bases and J shed 1 base, with 16 bases lying between them. The CDR3 has 15 amino acids. The CDR3 reads CASNMGGGGQETQYF. CDR3 in DNA: TGCGCCAGCAATATGGGGGGGGGCGGCCAAGAGACCCAGTACTTC.

The V call is TRBV23-1, the J call TRBJ2-7; maybe TRBD1 (6 bases). TRBV23-1 qualifies as an ORF whose function is uncertain. The CDR3 extends over 16 amino acids. Trimming shortened V by 5 bases and J by 4 bases, and 21 bases separated the two germline ends. This CDR3 is CASSYQTQGKQYEQYF. The CDR3 DNA is TGCGCCAGCAGTTATCAAACACAGGGAAAGCAATACGAGCAGTACTTC.

V usage is TRBV6-5 and J usage is TRBJ2-7, with 10 bases aligning to TRBD2. V lost 0 bases, J lost 3 bases, and 2 bases stayed unmatched. The CDR3 runs to 15 residues. Germline-derived CDR1 and CDR2 are MNHEY and SVGAGI. The DNA of the CDR3 is TGTGCCAGCAGTTACTCGATAGCGGGGGGCTACGAGCAGTACTTC. Its translation is CASSYSIAGGYEQYF.

This chain uses TRBV2 with TRBJ1-2; TRBD1 is a possible D gene (5 bases). Germline CDR1 and CDR2: SNHLY and FYNNEI. V was shortened by 1 base and J by 8 bases, with 11 bases between the two germline ends. The CDR3 contains 13 residues. Here the CDR3 DNA reads TGTGCCAGCAGTGAAGTGGGGCGCGGGGGCTACACCTTC. Translated: CASSEVGRGGYTF. Supplemented by reference TRBV2 and TRBJ1-2, the full variable domain reads EPEVTQTPSHQVTQMGQEVILRCVPISNHLYFYWYRQILGQKVEFLVSFYNNEISEKSEIFDDQFSVERPDGSNFTLKIRSTKLEDSAMYFCASSEVGRGGYTFGSGTRLTVV.

The genes are TRBV4-1 and TRBJ2-5; TRBD1 is a possible D gene (5 bases). With 0 bases removed from V and 4 bases from J, the gap between germline ends came to 15 bases. There are 16 residues in the CDR3. The germline gives CDR1 MGHRA, CDR2 YSYEKL. CDR3 sequence: CASSQDGARRSETQYF. The CDR3, as DNA: TGCGCCAGCAGCCAAGATGGGGCCCGAAGGTCAGAGACCCAGTACTTC.

The V call is TRBV7-2, the J call TRBJ2-3, with a weak D call TRBD1 (5 bases). From germline, CDR1 is SGHTA and CDR2 FQGNSA. V was shortened by 1 base and J by 0 bases, with 8 bases between the two germline ends. The CDR3 is 15 residues long. Written as DNA, the CDR3 is TGTGCCAGCAGCTTAGGGGGCAGAAGCACAGATACGCAGTATTTT. Residues: CASSLGGRSTDTQYF.

The count of this clonotype is one. V gene TRBV12-3 or TRBV12-4 combines with J gene TRBJ1-5, with 8 positions matching TRBD1. The CDR3 covers 15 residues. V shed 4 bases and J 2 bases; nucleotides not matched to a gene: 4. The CDR3 spells CASSSRGHGNQPQHF. The CDR3 DNA reads TGTGCCAGCAGTTCCAGGGGGCATGGCAATCAGCCCCAGCATTTT.

This chain joins TRBV14 and TRBJ1-6, with a weak D call TRBD1 (5 bases). The CDR3 sequence is 12 residues long. From germline, CDR1 is SGHDN and CDR2 FVKESK. V was cut by 3 bases and J by 10 bases, with 7 bases left in between. The CDR3 sequence is CASSQGQSPLHF. The CDR3 DNA is TGTGCCAGCAGCCAGGGGCAGTCACCCCTCCACTTT.

The V gene is TRBV5-4, the J gene TRBJ2-3, with 7 positions matching TRBD2. V lost 5 bases and J lost 3; bases outside the gene matches: 6. Germline V lookup: CDR1 SGHNT, CDR2 YYREEE (reference sequence). The CDR3 loop spans 14 amino acids. The CDR3: CASRDGGWTDTQYF. DNA of the CDR3: TGTGCCAGCAGAGACGGGGGGTGGACAGATACGCAGTATTTT.

The chain links TRBV5-1 to TRBJ2-7; tentatively, D is TRBD1 or TRBD2 (5 bases each). V was cut by 0 bases and J by 0 bases, with 13 bases left in between. The germline V gene has CDR1 SGHRS and CDR2 YFSETQ. CDR3 length: 16 residues. Here the CDR3 reads CASSLGRDLGSYEQYF. The CDR3, as DNA: TGCGCCAGCAGCTTGGGCCGGGACCTGGGCTCCTACGAGCAGTACTTC.

The chain recombines TRBV12-3 or TRBV12-4 with TRBJ1-3, with TRBD1 matching over 7 bases. This CDR3 contains 14 residues. Trimming took 4 bases from V and 6 from J; bases not matched to a gene: 6. The CDR3 spells CASSSTGEANTIYF. The CDR3 DNA reads TGTGCCAGCAGTTCTACAGGGGAAGCAAACACCATATATTTT.

Here the CDR3 DNA reads TGTGCCACCAGCAACTCCCGGGACAGAGGCTCTTACGAGCAGTACTTC. Its translation is CATSNSRDRGSYEQYF. The chain is built from TRBV15 and TRBJ2-7, with TRBD1 matching 7 bases. V gave up 4 bases and J gave up 4 bases; unmatched junction bases: 13. This CDR3 contains 16 residues. The germline gives CDR1 LNHNV, CDR2 YYDKDF (reference sequence).